The sequence of this T cell receptor beta chain was determined in a study of memory CD4+ T cells and cytomegalovirus serostatus. A word on this clone: Its specificity is unknown.

The CDR3 is 15 residues long. In germline, CDR1 is SEHNR, CDR2 FQNEAQ (reference sequence). The V and J ends lost 5 bases and 0 bases respectively, with 11 bases between them. Single viable CD3+CD4+CD8-CD45RO+ cells were sorted as the memory CD4+ T cells. Serostatus was set by detecting CMV pp150, pp28, p38, p52 IgG. TCRdb's copy holds only in-frame clones and misses some; the assay was immunoSEQ multiplex PCR. The repertoire holds almost 55,000 clones, roughly four fifths seen once, with roughly 1.7% in the top ten. Study-level results: CD4+ memory repertoires contained about 40% of the roughly 160 reported CMV TCRbeta sequences.

Sample: memory CD4+ T cells from blood. The chain links TRBV7-9 to TRBJ2-4; tentatively, D is TRBD1 (6 bases). The sequence derives from an adult in good health and CMV-seronegative. The CDR3 reads CASSPDSEAKNIQYF. The CDR3 DNA reads as TGTGCCAGCAGCCCGGACAGCGAAGCCAAAAACATTCAGTACTTC.